This T cell receptor beta chain was sequenced during a study of regulatory T cells in long-lasting Graves disease. The V end lost 3 bases, the J end lost 4 bases, and 11 bases lay between the germline ends. This CDR3 is built from 14 residues. The V gene's germline CDR1 is SGHVS and CDR2 FNYEAQ. This clonotype was seen a few times. In building TCR beta libraries, iRepertoire HTBI primers were used together with Arm-PCR of CDR3 regions. One entry per CDR3 protein results from TCRdb running MiXCR on the multiplex PCR reads. The data contain about 300,000 distinct CDR3 sequences, under 25% of them singletons. Time point indicated: persistent/refractory GD, antithyroid drugs over 5 years with positive TRAb. Extracted RNA from PBMCs served as the source of the TCR library. Patient provenance is recorded as an endocrinology department in Xi'an, China.

The receptor comes from a female donor with Graves disease. Sequenced here: peripheral blood mononuclear cells (PBMCs), sampled when the disease was refractory, from a patient treated with antithyroid drugs. The chain employs TRBV7-6 and TRBJ2-3; no reliable D call. The CDR3 here is CASSFRSTADTQYF. In DNA form, the CDR3 reads TGTGCCAGCAGCTTCAGATCGACTGCAGATACGCAGTATTTT.